This is a list of T cell receptor beta chains from one sample in a study of cytomegalovirus exposure and HLA in healthy donors. Method: immunoSEQ multiplex PCR; TCRdb's copy keeps in-frame clones and lacks some. Of about 95,000 clones in the sample, about four fifths are singletons; the top ten hold roughly 3.4%. What was sequenced was PBMCs. These receptors all stem from a young man in good health and CMV-seropositive. Both conserved end residues are part of each CDR3. Each record gives: J gene, D gene, clone size, V gene, CDR3 DNA, CDR3 protein. The D gene is left open where the match is weak. The size field is filled for only some rows; it gives once, few, many or a size class.

J: TRBJ1-3; D: NA; size: NA; V: TRBV18; DNA: TGTGCCAGCTCACTCGGGACACCTGGAAACACCATATATTTT; CDR3: CASSLGTPGNTIYF
J: TRBJ2-7; D: NA; size: NA; V: TRBV4-1; DNA: TGCGCCAGCAGCCAAGACGGCGGGAAATACTACGAGCAGTACTTC; CDR3: CASSQDGGKYYEQYF
J: TRBJ2-1; D: NA; size: NA; V: TRBV7-9; DNA: TGTTCCAGCAGCTTAGCCCGGGGTACCTACAATGAGCAGTTCTTC; CDR3: CSSSLARGTYNEQFF
J: TRBJ2-7; D: NA; size: NA; V: TRBV4-3; DNA: TGCGCCAGCAGCCAAAGTCAGGGCCTCTCCTACGAGCAGTACTTC; CDR3: CASSQSQGLSYEQYF
J: TRBJ2-7; D: TRBD2; size: NA; V: TRBV30; DNA: TGTGCCTGGAAAGGGACTAGCGGGATTGGGGACTACGAGCAGTACTTC; CDR3: CAWKGTSGIGDYEQYF
J: TRBJ2-7; D: TRBD1; size: few; V: TRBV10-3; DNA: TGTGCCATCAGTAAGACAGGGGATGGCGAGCAGTACTTC; CDR3: CAISKTGDGEQYF
J: TRBJ1-2; D: NA; size: NA; V: TRBV5-8; DNA: TGTGCCAGCAGCTTGGAACAGAACTATGGCTACACCTTC; CDR3: CASSLEQNYGYTF
J: TRBJ1-5; D: NA; size: NA; V: TRBV18; DNA: TGTGCCAGCTCCCCTTTGGACAGAATATATAGCAATCAGCCCCAGCATTTT; CDR3: CASSPLDRIYSNQPQHF
J: TRBJ2-7; D: TRBD1; size: once; V: TRBV7-6; DNA: TGTGCCAGCAGCTTACAGGGACAGGGGTCGTACGAGCAGTACTTC; CDR3: CASSLQGQGSYEQYF
J: TRBJ2-2; D: TRBD2; size: NA; V: TRBV27; DNA: TGTGCCAGCAGTTTACGGCGGGAGCCCGGGGAGCTGTTTTTT; CDR3: CASSLRREPGELFF
J: TRBJ2-5; D: NA; size: NA; V: TRBV7-9; DNA: TGTGCCAGCAGCTTAGACCCAGGGGATCAAGAGACCCAGTACTTC; CDR3: CASSLDPGDQETQYF
J: TRBJ1-1; D: NA; size: NA; V: TRBV5-1; DNA: TGCGCCAGCACCTCTTGGCTACAGGGCGTCACTGAAGCTTTCTTT; CDR3: CASTSWLQGVTEAFF
J: TRBJ2-7; D: NA; size: NA; V: TRBV5-5; DNA: TGTGCCAGCAGCCGAGACCCGCGGGTCGAGCAGTACTTC; CDR3: CASSRDPRVEQYF
J: TRBJ1-1; D: TRBD1; size: NA; V: TRBV7-9; DNA: TGTGCCAGCAGCAGAGGACAGGGGGCGACTGAAGCTTTCTTT; CDR3: CASSRGQGATEAFF
J: TRBJ1-1; D: NA; size: NA; V: TRBV9; DNA: TGTGCCAGCAGCGTAGGGCTCAGCACTGAAGCTTTCTTT; CDR3: CASSVGLSTEAFF
J: TRBJ1-5; D: NA; size: NA; V: TRBV29-1; DNA: TGCAGCGTTGTTCAGGGGCATCAGCCCCAGCATTTT; CDR3: CSVVQGHQPQHF
J: TRBJ2-1; D: NA; size: few; V: TRBV19; DNA: TGTGCCAGTAGTATAGCGGGTGTGCAGTTCTTC; CDR3: CASSIAGVQFF
J: TRBJ2-2; D: NA; size: NA; V: TRBV9; DNA: TGTGCCAGCAGCGTAGCGTCTTCCGGGGAGCTGTTTTTT; CDR3: CASSVASSGELFF
J: TRBJ1-1; D: TRBD1; size: NA; V: TRBV6-5; DNA: TGTGCCAGCAGTTACGGACAGGGTAAGGCTTTCTTT; CDR3: CASSYGQGKAFF
J: TRBJ1-6; D: NA; size: NA; V: TRBV5-4; DNA: TGTGCCAGCAGCTTGAACAGGGCTTATTCACCCCTCCACTTT; CDR3: CASSLNRAYSPLHF
J: TRBJ2-7; D: TRBD2; size: NA; V: TRBV19; DNA: TGTGCCAGTAGTATAGAGAGGAGCGGGAGTTCCGAGCAGTACTTC; CDR3: CASSIERSGSSEQYF
J: TRBJ1-1; D: NA; size: NA; V: TRBV4-1; DNA: TGCGCCAGCAGCCAGGTTTCTTTAGCGGGGCTGAACACTGAAGCTTTCTTT; CDR3: CASSQVSLAGLNTEAFF
J: TRBJ2-3; D: NA; size: NA; V: TRBV19; DNA: TGTGCCAGTAGTTTGACAGGTTCCACAGATACGCAGTATTTT; CDR3: CASSLTGSTDTQYF
J: TRBJ2-6; D: TRBD2; size: NA; V: TRBV5-1; DNA: TGCGCCAGCAGCCGAAACGGGGGCATAACTAGCGGGAGGGCCCCCGGGGCCAACGTCCTGACTTTC; CDR3: CASSRNGGITSGRAPGANVLTF
J: TRBJ2-3; D: NA; size: NA; V: TRBV29-1; DNA: TGCAGCGTTGAGCCGGCGGCCCCTAGCACAGATACGCAGTATTTT; CDR3: CSVEPAAPSTDTQYF
J: TRBJ2-6; D: NA; size: NA; V: TRBV27; DNA: TGTGCCAGCAGTTTAGGGCAGGGGCTCAGTTCTGGGGCCAACGTCCTGACTTTC; CDR3: CASSLGQGLSSGANVLTF
J: TRBJ2-2; D: NA; size: NA; V: TRBV29-1; DNA: TGCAGCGGTACAGGGCCGGGTCGCACCGGGGAGCTGTTTTTT; CDR3: CSGTGPGRTGELFF
J: TRBJ2-7; D: TRBD1; size: once; V: TRBV9; DNA: TGTGCCAGCAGCGGCCCGGGGACAGGGGTTGACGAGCAGTACTTC; CDR3: CASSGPGTGVDEQYF
J: TRBJ2-7; D: NA; size: once; V: TRBV6-6; DNA: TGTGCCAGCAGTTTGTCAGGGGTTTCGGACGAGCAGTACTTC; CDR3: CASSLSGVSDEQYF
J: TRBJ1-4; D: NA; size: NA; V: TRBV6-1; DNA: TGTGCCAGCAGTGAACGTGCGGGAATGGGGTTTTTT; CDR3: CASSERAGMGFF
J: TRBJ2-1; D: TRBD2; size: NA; V: TRBV4-1; DNA: TGCGCCAGCAGCCAAGGTAGGGGACTAAATTACAATGAGCAGTTCTTC; CDR3: CASSQGRGLNYNEQFF